The present TCR beta chain was sequenced within a study of blood T cell repertoires in COVID-19. Across the study: Researchers got acute and convalescent COVID-19 samples from the United States, Italy and Spain. From T cells, B-cell-depleted T cells, or PBMCs came the material, which was cDNA or gDNA.

This CDR3 contains 15 residues. Germline CDR1 reads MNHNS; CDR2 reads SASEGT. Trimming took 3 bases from V and 6 from J, leaving 15 bases between them. Per the original methods: Reference gene primer amplification gave estimated nucleated cell counts. Here immunoSEQ multiplex PCR was the method, and the copy in TCRdb shows in-frame clones only, minus some. V, J and clone size are those of that table, while D and trimming were read from the DNA. This sample has under 150,000 clones; approximately 80% occur once, and the top ten carry about 8.1%. Specimen: peripheral blood. The sequence was collected from a woman between 40 and 55 years old with acute or convalescent COVID-19. V is TRBV6-1 and J is TRBJ2-1; D is perhaps TRBD2 (6 bases). This chain's CDR3 is CASSDAWGTGNEQFF. The CDR3 region has the DNA TGTGCCAGCAGTGACGCATGGGGGACTGGCAATGAGCAGTTCTTC.